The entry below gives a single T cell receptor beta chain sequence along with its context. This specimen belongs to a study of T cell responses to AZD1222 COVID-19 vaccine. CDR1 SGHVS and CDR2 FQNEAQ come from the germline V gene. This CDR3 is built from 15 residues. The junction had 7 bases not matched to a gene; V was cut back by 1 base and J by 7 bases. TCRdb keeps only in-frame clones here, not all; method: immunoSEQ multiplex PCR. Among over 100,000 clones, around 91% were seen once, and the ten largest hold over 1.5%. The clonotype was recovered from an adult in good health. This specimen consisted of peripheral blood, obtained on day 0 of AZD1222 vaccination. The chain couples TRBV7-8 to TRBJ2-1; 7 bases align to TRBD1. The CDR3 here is CASSLEGTVGNEQFF. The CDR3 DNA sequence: TGTGCCAGCAGCTTAGAAGGGACAGTTGGGAATGAGCAGTTCTTC.